This T cell receptor (beta chain) was identified in a study of T cells in Graves' hyperthyroidism and ophthalmopathy. General study points: Progression to ophthalmopathy was predicted a median of roughly 6.8 months early.

Amplified TCR beta CDR3 regions derived from RNA transcripts. An initial round of RT-PCR targeting the TCR CDR3 relied on the HTBI primer set. TCRdb fed the multiplex PCR reads into MiXCR, producing one record per CDR3 protein. The sample includes about 760,000 distinct CDR3 sequences, 35% seen only once; the top ten take around 31%. This CDR3 region has 14 residues. Germline CDR1 is MDHEN and CDR2 is SYDVKM. Trimming shortened V by 3 bases and J by 4 bases, and 12 bases separated the two germline ends. As to this clonotype: The antigen is not known.

Sequencing was carried out using blood. The source of this sequence is a woman aged 40 to 50 with Graves' hyperthyroidism. The chain employs TRBV28 and TRBJ1-2; unclear D gene. CDR3 bases: TGTGCCAGCAGTTTGAGTGGGCGCAGCTATGGCTACACCTTC. The encoded protein is CASSLSGRSYGYTF.